One T cell receptor (beta chain) is described in this entry. The specificity of this receptor is unknown. Sequencing ends 3 residues short of the CDR3 end; the germline J gene provides the rest. For TCRbeta CDR3 sequencing, genomic DNA was extracted from sorted cells using the QIAGEN DNeasy Blood and Tissue Kit. High-throughput TCRbeta CDR3 sequencing was carried out commercially through immunoSEQ, with PCR amplification with bias correction and internal controls included. The paper's data handling went like this. Unique productive TCRbeta sequences were defined by CDR3 nucleotide sequence where primers matched, and otherwise by CDR3 amino acid sequence together with Vbeta and Jbeta genes. To correct sorting error, sequences shared between sorted populations at a frequency ratio of 2:1 or less were removed; the rest were assigned to the higher population. Donor-reactive sequences were defined as at least 5-fold expanded in CFSE-low cells versus unstimulated cells, with frequency of at least 0.01% in CFSE-low cells. Repertoire divergence was quantified by Jensen-Shannon divergence calculated from the top 100 TCRbeta sequences ranked by frequency. For samples with multiple sequencing runs, sorting error was corrected in each run separately before the runs were combined. Held by TCRdb, this immuneACCESS table contains in-frame sequences only and omits some clones. Under half of the omission traces to an unresolved V gene where checked; the cause of the rest is unknown. V and J calls and clone size follow that table, whereas D and trimming were derived from the DNA. The table kept for this sample lists tens of thousands of clones. Together, the top ten hold about 8.1% of the sample.

Reading the label with the study, this specimen's time point is: blood sample drawn before combined kidney and bone marrow transplant. Unstimulated Tregs (CD4+CD25+CD127-), CD4+ non-Tregs (CD4+CD25-), CD4 and CD8 cells were FACS-sorted from thawed PBMCs. The patients were several recipients of combined kidney and bone marrow transplants from the ITN036ST trial, and samples were available only for these trial subjects. Healthy control blood was processed to PBMCs with a Ficoll density gradient and then cryopreserved, whereas patient PBMCs were collected both before and after transplant. The source of the sample is a study of Tregs in tolerant kidney transplant recipients (dated by TCRdb to between 2018 and 2021). Broadly, across the study: The transplants used related donors along with nonmyeloablative bone marrow transplantation, and in the human trials mixed chimerism was transient. The study used TCRbeta sequencing to identify donor-specific regulatory T cells before combined kidney and bone marrow transplantation, then tracked those cells after transplant.

Results and caveats for the whole study, not just this receptor: Because the study included only a small number of patients, the results must be confirmed in larger populations and under other immunosuppression protocols. Biological reproducibility was not examined directly, but technical replication error appeared to be minimal. Expanding Tregs with activated donor B cells appeared to identify the most biologically relevant and donor-specific TCRbeta repertoire. Because the PCR primers were changed over time for some patients, nucleotide-level comparison could not be performed across the samples from those patients. In tolerant patients, donor-specific Tregs expanded more than Tregs overall, which suggests antigen-driven rather than nonspecific expansion.

The CDR3 holds 12 amino acids from the cysteine to the phenylalanine. The CDR3 was read in part: 27 bases, with the frame set at base 1. CDR1 and CDR2, per the germline V gene, are SNHLY and FYNNEI. V gives up 5 bases and J gives up 6 bases, and the segment between their germline ends measures 11 bases. The material sequenced was CD8+ T cells from blood, taken before the transplant. This sequence was found in a human donor who received a combined kidney and bone marrow transplant. The rearrangement combines TRBV2 with TRBJ2-7; possibly the D gene is TRBD1, per 5 matching bases. Incomplete CDR3 DNA: TGTGCCAGCAGTAGCAGGGCTCCCGAG. Its product reads: CASSSRAPE. The full CDR3 protein is CASSSRAPEQYF.